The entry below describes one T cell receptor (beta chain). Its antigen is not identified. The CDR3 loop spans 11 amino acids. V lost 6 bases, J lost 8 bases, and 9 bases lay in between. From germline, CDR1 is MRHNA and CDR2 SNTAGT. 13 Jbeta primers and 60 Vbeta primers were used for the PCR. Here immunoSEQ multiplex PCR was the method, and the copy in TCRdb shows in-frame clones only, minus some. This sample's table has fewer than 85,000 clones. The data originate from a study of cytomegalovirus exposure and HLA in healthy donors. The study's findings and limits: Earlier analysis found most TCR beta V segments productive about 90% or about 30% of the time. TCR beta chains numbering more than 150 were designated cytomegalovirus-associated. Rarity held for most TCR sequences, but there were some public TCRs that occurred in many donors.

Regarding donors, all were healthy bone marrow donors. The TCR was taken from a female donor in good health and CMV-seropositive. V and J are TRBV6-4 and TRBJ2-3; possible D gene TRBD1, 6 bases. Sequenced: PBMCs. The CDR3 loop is CASRTGFTQYF. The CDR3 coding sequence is TGTGCCAGCAGGACAGGTTTTACGCAGTATTTT.